Listed here are 5 T cell receptor beta chains from one sample, sequenced in a study of shared clonotypes between healthy human individuals. Profiled with immunoSEQ multiplex PCR; TCRdb holds only in-frame clones, not every one. The table lists about 2.3 million clones, around 93% of them singletons, with 0.37% in the top ten. Sequenced sample: naive CD4+ T cells from PBMCs. Subset denoted: CD45RA+ positively selected. The receptors were gathered from a man younger than 35 in good health. Some clones in this sample may be carry-over from other donors' samples.

The chain carries TRBV5-1 and TRBJ2-3; 7 positions agree with TRBD1. The CDR3 loop spans 15 amino acids. Looked up from germline, CDR1 is SGHRS and CDR2 is YFSETQ. After removal of 3 bases from V and 4 bases from J, the junction contained 8 bases not matched to a gene. CDR3: CASSSIPTGSDTQYF. CDR3 nucleotide sequence: TGCGCCAGCAGCTCAATCCCGACAGGGTCAGATACGCAGTATTTT.

A note on this clone: The same CDR3 also results from other DNA sequences found in this sample. The chain uses TRBV18 and TRBJ2-7, with 7 bases matching TRBD1. Germline loops: CDR1 KGHSH, CDR2 LQKENI. The CDR3 extends over 14 amino acids. The V gene end was trimmed by 3 bases and the J gene end by 2 bases; junction bases not matched to a gene: 4. CDR3 protein: CASSPTGAPYEQYF. The CDR3 DNA reads as TGTGCCAGCTCACCCACAGGGGCCCCCTACGAGCAGTACTTC.

With regard to this clone: The same CDR3 also results from other DNA sequences found in this sample. The chain couples TRBV6-1 to TRBJ2-1; TRBD2 might be the D (5 bases). Germline values: CDR1 MNHNS, CDR2 SASEGT. Trimming took off 8 bases at V and 0 bases at J, with 8 bases between the two ends. CDR3 length: 13 amino acids. As DNA, the CDR3 is TGTGCCAGCGGCCGGGACTCCTACAATGAGCAGTTCTTC. This encodes CASGRDSYNEQFF.

V and J are TRBV5-6 and TRBJ2-5; no reliable D call. There are 14 residues in the CDR3. Trimming took 4 bases from V and 5 from J, leaving 15 bases between them. Germline lookup yields CDR1 SGHDT and CDR2 YYEEEE. The CDR3: CASSPVSHLETQYF. The CDR3 bases are TGTGCCAGCAGCCCGGTAAGCCATCTGGAGACCCAGTACTTC.

Concerning this clone itself: Germline and junction disagree at one end, which may indicate a read error. The chain has TRBV19 and TRBJ2-3, with a possible D match to TRBD2 (7 bases). This CDR3 has 16 residues. Germline CDR1 LNHDA, CDR2 SQIVND (reference sequence). The CDR3 nucleotides read TGTGCCAGTAGCATAGGGGGGACTATAGGCACAGATACGCAGTATTTT. Translation gives CASSIGGTIGTDTQYF. The entire variable domain, with the rest obtained from reference TRBV19 and TRBJ2-3, is as follows: DGGITQSPKYLFRKEGQNVTLSCEQNLNHDAMYWYRQDPGQGLRLIYYSQIVNDFQKGDIAEGYSVSREKKESFPLTVTSAQKNPTAFYLCASSIGGTIGTDTQYFGPGTRLTVL.